This entry is about one T cell receptor (beta chain). The antigen is unknown. This sample was taken from a study of Graves' ophthalmopathy and Graves' hyperthyroidism. This CDR3 region has 14 residues. Germline CDR1 and CDR2: SEHNR and FQNEAQ (reference sequence). Trimming left V 2 bases short and J 7 bases short, with 14 bases between. The study's findings and limits: Thyroid clonotypes that were expanded above 0.001 frequency mostly also appeared in blood.

CDR3 regions of TCR beta were amplified from RNA transcripts. Scientists carried out first-round RT-PCR using HTBI primers and then a second-round multiplex PCR. TCRdb re-analysed the multiplex PCR reads in MiXCR, keeping a single row per CDR3 protein. The table lists 600,000 to 700,000 distinct CDR3 sequences, 35% to 50% of them singletons. The chain has TRBV7-9 and TRBJ1-2; maybe TRBD1 (5 bases). The source material was peripheral blood. This clonotype was obtained from an adult man with Graves' ophthalmopathy. CDR3 in DNA: TGTGCCAGCAGCTTAATCGGGGGTCTTGGTGGCTACACCTTC. Translated: CASSLIGGLGGYTF.